One sample yielded the 28 T cell receptor beta chains listed below, sequenced in a study of shared clonotypes between healthy human individuals. TCRdb keeps only in-frame clones here, not all; method: immunoSEQ multiplex PCR. The sample yields 730,000 or so clones, 72% seen once. The sequenced material came from memory CD4+ T cells sorted from blood. Regarding subset: CD45RA-negative fraction. The source of these receptors is a woman under 40 in good health.

The chain is built from TRBV27 and TRBJ2-3, with 9 bases matching TRBD2. This CDR3 is built from 15 residues. CDR1 is MNHEY and CDR2 is SMNVEV in the germline V gene (reference sequence). V was pared by 10 bases and J by 0 bases, with 8 bases of the junction left unmatched. The CDR3, as DNA: TGTGCCACTGCGGGAGGGCCGTTGAGCACAGATACGCAGTATTTT. As protein: CATAGGPLSTDTQYF.

This rearrangement joins TRBV19 to TRBJ1-2; D is perhaps TRBD1 (5 bases). The V and J ends lost 4 bases and 8 bases respectively, with 17 bases between them. Germline-derived CDR1 and CDR2 are LNHDA and SQIVND (reference sequence). The CDR3 contains 14 residues. CDR3 coding DNA: TGTGCCAGTAGTAGACAGACGGTAGACGGCGGCTACACCTTC. Translated: CASSRQTVDGGYTF.

The chain links TRBV27 to TRBJ2-3; 12 bases are a match to TRBD2. V gave up 6 bases and J gave up 2 bases; unmatched junction bases: 6. Germline-derived CDR1 and CDR2 are MNHEY and SMNVEV (reference sequence). The CDR3 has 16 residues. Here the CDR3 DNA reads TGTGCCAGCAGCCCGTGGACTAGCGGGACCACAGATACGCAGTATTTT. This translates into CASSPWTSGTTDTQYF.

The rearrangement joins TRBV30 to TRBJ1-6; D is unclear. CDR1 GTSNPN and CDR2 SVGIG come from the germline V gene (reference sequence). This CDR3 region has 14 residues. Trimming removed 4 bases at V and 9 bases at J, with 16 bases between. CDR3 residues: CAWTRVRGGSPLHF. The CDR3 nucleotides are TGTGCCTGGACCCGGGTGCGAGGAGGTTCACCCCTCCACTTT.

This clone was observed many times. The rearrangement uses TRBV9 and TRBJ2-2; the match to TRBD1 covers 7 bases. CDR1 SGDLS and CDR2 YYNGEE come from the germline V gene. Trimming cost V 0 bases and J 6 bases; bases outside gene matches: 8. The CDR3 is 16 amino acids. CDR3 loop: CASSVVSWTGPGELFF. DNA of the CDR3: TGTGCCAGCAGCGTAGTTTCATGGACAGGTCCCGGGGAGCTGTTTTTT.

This chain links TRBV29-1 with TRBJ2-7, with 8 bases matching TRBD2. The V segment lost 4 bases and the J segment 6 bases; nucleotides outside the gene matches: 5. The CDR3 is made up of 12 amino acids. Germline V gene lookup returns CDR1 SQVTM and CDR2 ANQGSEA. The CDR3 DNA reads TGCAGCGTTGGAGTACTAGCGGTCGAGCAGTACTTC. It translates to CSVGVLAVEQYF.

This sequence joins TRBV7-2 and TRBJ2-5, with D possibly TRBD2 on 5 matching bases. Trimming took 5 bases from V and 6 from J, leaving 16 bases between them. Looked up from germline, CDR1 is SGHTA and CDR2 is FQGNSA. This CDR3 has 14 residues. The CDR3 here is CASSPPGLRKTQYF. DNA for the CDR3: TGTGCCAGCAGCCCCCCGGGGTTGCGGAAGACCCAGTACTTC.

The J gene is TRBJ1-4, the V gene TRBV28; D gene ambiguous. Trimming stripped 5 bases from V and 0 bases from J, with 10 bases between. The CDR3 is 15 amino acids. Germline CDR1 is MDHEN and CDR2 is SYDVKM. CDR3 in DNA: TGTGCCAGCAGTCCCACGAGAGCAACTAATGAAAAACTGTTTTTT. It specifies CASSPTRATNEKLFF.

The chain has TRBV10-3 and TRBJ1-1, with D perhaps matching TRBD1 (6 bases). CDR3 length: 15 amino acids. The V and J ends lost 3 bases and 0 bases respectively, with 11 bases between them. The germline gives CDR1 ENHRY, CDR2 SYGVKD. CDR3 DNA: TGTGCCATCAGTGACCACGGGACATTGAACACTGAAGCTTTCTTT. It translates to CAISDHGTLNTEAFF.

This clone was seen ten or more times. This chain connects TRBV5-6 to TRBJ2-5; possibly TRBD1 for D (6 bases). CDR1 and CDR2 (germline): SGHDT, YYEEEE. The V end lost 2 bases, the J end lost 9 bases, and 17 bases lay between the germline ends. This CDR3 has 14 amino acids. The CDR3 region has the DNA TGTGCCAGCAGCTTAAGGGCTCCTAAGGGGGCCCAGTACTTC. The encoded protein is CASSLRAPKGAQYF.

V is TRBV30 and J is TRBJ2-7; TRBD1 agrees at 12 bases. Germline lookup yields CDR1 GTSNPN and CDR2 SVGIG (reference sequence). CDR3 length equals 16 residues. Losses at the gene ends were 3 bases for V and 3 bases for J; bases not matched to a gene: 9. DNA for the CDR3: TGTGCCTGGAGGTATGCCGGGACAGGGGGCCTCTACGAGCAGTACTTC. Protein sequence: CAWRYAGTGGLYEQYF.

V usage is TRBV5-1 and J usage is TRBJ2-3; no reliable D call. The CDR3 contains 14 residues. V was pared by 0 bases and J by 2 bases, with 7 bases between. Germline V gene sequence: CDR1 SGHRS, CDR2 YFSETQ. CDR3 residues: CASSLEPDTDTQYF. For the CDR3, the DNA is TGCGCCAGCAGCTTGGAACCAGACACAGATACGCAGTATTTT.

The rearrangement joins TRBV5-1 to TRBJ2-2, with D uncertain. CDR3 length equals 15 residues. Germline loops: CDR1 SGHRS, CDR2 YFSETQ. Trimming pared 0 bases from V and 3 bases from J, leaving 9 bases between. This CDR3 reads CASSLGSGDTGELFF. Here the CDR3 DNA reads TGCGCCAGCAGCTTGGGTTCAGGAGACACCGGGGAGCTGTTTTTT.

J is TRBJ1-1 and V is TRBV2; D not resolved. This CDR3 spans 15 amino acids. Trimming left V 6 bases short and J 0 bases short, with 14 bases between. Germline V lookup: CDR1 SNHLY, CDR2 FYNNEI. The CDR3 sequence is CASSETRVVNTEAFF. CDR3 sequence (DNA): TGTGCCAGCAGCGAGACAAGGGTCGTGAACACTGAAGCTTTCTTT.

The chain uses TRBV30 and TRBJ1-1; D gene uncertain. V was clipped by 1 base and J by 9 bases, with 21 bases between them. Germline values: CDR1 GTSNPN, CDR2 SVGIG (reference sequence). The CDR3 is 15 residues long. This CDR3 reads CAWSEALLVEKKAFF. The CDR3 region has the DNA TGTGCCTGGAGTGAGGCCCTCCTGGTGGAGAAAAAAGCTTTCTTT.

J is TRBJ2-2 and V is TRBV18; 9 nucleotides line up with TRBD1. From germline, CDR1 is KGHSH and CDR2 LQKENI. The CDR3 contains 16 residues. J lost 3 bases, V lost 1 base, and 3 bases had no gene match. The CDR3 nucleotides read TGTGCCAGCTCACCACTACAGGGGGCGGACACCGGGGAGCTGTTTTTT. Translating gives CASSPLQGADTGELFF.

The V gene is TRBV7-2, the J gene TRBJ2-7; TRBD2 agrees at 7 bases. V lost 6 bases to trimming and J lost 3 bases; unmatched junction nucleotides: 5. There are 13 residues in the CDR3. Looked up from germline, CDR1 is SGHTA and CDR2 is FQGNSA. CDR3 sequence: CASRLTGGYEQYF. The CDR3 DNA sequence: TGTGCCAGCAGATTGACGGGGGGCTACGAGCAGTACTTC.

Only one count was recorded for this clone. The gene calls are TRBV19 and TRBJ2-2; D not resolved. The germline V gene encodes CDR1 LNHDA and CDR2 SQIVND (reference sequence). Trimming shortened V by 7 bases and J by 7 bases, and 13 bases separated the two germline ends. This CDR3 comprises 13 residues. DNA of the CDR3: TGTGCCAGTATTCCCTGGGTGGGCGGGGAGCTGTTTTTT. Translating it yields CASIPWVGGELFF. Full variable domain (remainder filled in from reference TRBV19 and TRBJ2-2): DGGITQSPKYLFRKEGQNVTLSCEQNLNHDAMYWYRQDPGQGLRLIYYSQIVNDFQKGDIAEGYSVSREKKESFPLTVTSAQKNPTAFYLCASIPWVGGELFFGEGSRLTVL.

The chain recombines TRBV28 with TRBJ2-7; 14 positions match TRBD2. The CDR3 contains 15 residues. CDR1 MDHEN and CDR2 SYDVKM come from the germline V gene. Trimming took 7 bases from V and 4 from J; bases not matched to a gene: 6. Written as DNA, the CDR3 is TGTGCCAGCACGACTAGCGGGAGGGCCGGGTACGAGCAGTACTTC. Translation gives CASTTSGRAGYEQYF. The complete variable domain, with remaining parts taken from reference TRBV28 and TRBJ2-7, reads DVKVTQSSRYLVKRTGEKVFLECVQDMDHENMFWYRQDPGLGLRLIYFSYDVKMKEKGDIPEGYSVSREKKERFSLILESASTNQTSMYLCASTTSGRAGYEQYFGPGTRLTVT.

V gene TRBV5-1 combines with J gene TRBJ1-1; 10 bases align to TRBD1. Germline CDR1 is SGHRS and CDR2 is YFSETQ. The CDR3 spans 16 residues. The V gene end was trimmed by 0 bases and the J gene end by 7 bases; junction bases not matched to a gene: 9. CDR3 in DNA: TGCGCCAGCAGCTTGGAGGGACAGGGGTCATTCTATGAAGCTTTCTTT. Translation: CASSLEGQGSFYEAFF.

This clone was found once. In DNA form, the CDR3 reads TGTGCCAGCAGCCGTAGTGAGGAAGGGAATAACGAGCAGTACTTC. This codes for CASSRSEEGNNEQYF. The J gene is TRBJ2-7, the V gene TRBV9, with D hard to call. Per germline, CDR1 SGDLS and CDR2 YYNGEE. The CDR3 is made up of 15 amino acids. V was clipped by 4 bases and J by 5 bases, with 19 bases between them.

The rearrangement joins TRBV5-1 to TRBJ2-7; TRBD1 matches 8 bases. The V gene's germline CDR1 is SGHRS and CDR2 YFSETQ. The CDR3 spans 15 residues. V trimming: 4 bases; J trimming: 6 bases; junction bases outside the gene matches: 12. CDR3 region: CASSTRQGLSREQYF. In DNA form, the CDR3 reads TGCGCCAGCAGCACGCGACAGGGGCTGTCTCGCGAGCAGTACTTC.

CDR3: CASSPLVYEQYF. The CDR3, as DNA: TGTGCCAGCAGTCCATTAGTCTACGAGCAGTACTTC. V and J are TRBV27 and TRBJ2-7; D is unresolved. V gave up 5 bases and J gave up 3 bases, with 8 bases separating them. Germline CDR1 is MNHEY and CDR2 is SMNVEV (reference sequence). The CDR3 has 12 residues.

The chain combines TRBV12-1 with TRBJ2-3; the table's D call TRBD1 went unverified against the DNA. TRBV12-1 corresponds to a pseudogene. There are 13 residues in the CDR3. The CDR3 protein is CASSFDQGDTQYF. In DNA, the CDR3 is TGTGCCAGCAGCTTTGACCAGGGGGATACGCAGTATTTT.

The chain couples TRBV2 to TRBJ2-1; 7 bases agree with TRBD1. Germline lookup yields CDR1 SNHLY and CDR2 FYNNEI. The ends lost 6 bases at V and 8 bases at J; junction bases unmatched: 13. The CDR3 loop spans 15 amino acids. The CDR3: CASSRRQGSWDEQFF. The CDR3, as DNA: TGTGCCAGCAGCAGAAGACAGGGAAGTTGGGATGAGCAGTTCTTC.

In this sample, this clone turned up a few times. The chain combines TRBV27 with TRBJ1-1; D possibly corresponds to TRBD1 (5 bases). CDR3 length equals 15 residues. Trimming took 5 bases from V and 5 from J, leaving 18 bases between them. In germline, CDR1 is MNHEY, CDR2 SMNVEV (reference sequence). This chain's CDR3 is CASSRGSGLQTEAFF. In nucleotides, the CDR3 is TGTGCCAGCAGTAGGGGAAGCGGGTTACAGACTGAAGCTTTCTTT.

This chain connects TRBV18 to TRBJ1-1; D possibly corresponds to TRBD1 (5 bases). CDR3 length equals 15 residues. The V gene's germline CDR1 is KGHSH and CDR2 LQKENI. Trimming left V 1 base short and J 3 bases short, with 12 bases between. The CDR3 DNA follows: TGTGCCAGCTCACCACGGTCAGGGTTGGACACTGAAGCTTTCTTT. Translation: CASSPRSGLDTEAFF.

The rearrangement uses TRBV7-9 and TRBJ2-1; D gene uncertain. This CDR3 contains 17 residues. The V end lost 0 bases, the J end lost 3 bases, and 15 bases lay between the germline ends. The germline gives CDR1 SEHNR, CDR2 FQNEAQ (reference sequence). This chain's CDR3 is CASSLATGLVGYNEQFF. DNA of the CDR3: TGTGCCAGCAGCTTAGCTACGGGCTTAGTGGGCTACAATGAGCAGTTCTTC.